This T cell receptor (beta chain) was captured by sequencing in a study of T cells in Graves' hyperthyroidism and ophthalmopathy. CDR1 is SGHRS, CDR2 YFSETQ, per germline. Trimming removed 4 bases at V and 1 base at J, with 9 bases between. The CDR3 has 14 residues. This clonotype was counted ten times or more. Amplified regions were TCR beta CDR3 sequences from RNA transcripts. In the first-round RT-PCR of the TCR CDR3, the HTBI primer set was used. TCRdb redid the calling of the multiplex PCR reads with MiXCR, one entry per CDR3 protein. The sample shows around 620,000 distinct CDR3 sequences, around 42% of them seen only once.

The receptor was derived from an adult woman with Graves' disease, either hyperthyroidism or ophthalmopathy (not recorded which). The specimen was peripheral blood or thyroid tissue (not recorded which). This chain links TRBV5-1 with TRBJ2-1; maybe TRBD1 (6 bases). CDR3 sequence: CASSLGGSYNEQFF. CDR3 DNA sequence: TGCGCCAGCAGCCTAGGGGGTTCCTACAATGAGCAGTTCTTC. The full variable domain, with the rest looked up from reference TRBV5-1 and TRBJ2-1, is KAGVTQTPRYLIKTRGQQVTLSCSPISGHRSVSWYQQTPGQGLQFLFEYFSETQRNKGNFPGRFSGRQFSNSRSEMNVSTLELGDSALYLCASSLGGSYNEQFFGPGTRLTVL.